This entry lists 15 T cell receptor beta chains sequenced from one sample in a study of blood T cell repertoires in COVID-19. Only in-frame clones appear in the TCRdb table, and some are missing; sequencing was by immunoSEQ multiplex PCR. The repertoire includes hundreds of thousands of clones, 85% to 90% of them detected once, and roughly 10% sits in the top ten. The sample comprised peripheral blood. These receptors originate from a man aged 45 to 65 with COVID-19, enrolled during active disease.

The chain couples TRBV20-1 to TRBJ2-3; 7 nucleotides agree with TRBD1. Germline loops: CDR1 DFQATT, CDR2 SNEGSKA (reference sequence). V lost 5 bases, J lost 6 bases, and 2 bases stayed unmatched. The CDR3 spans 11 residues. The CDR3 bases are TGCAGTGCTCGGACAGGCGATACGCAGTATTTT. Protein product: CSARTGDTQYF.

CDR3 region: CASSSRGGTGTSGRIEYNEQFF. CDR3 nucleotides: TGTGCCAGCAGCTCTCGGGGGGGGACCGGGACTAGCGGGAGAATAGAGTACAATGAGCAGTTCTTC. The rearrangement uses TRBV3-1 (or the pseudogene TRBV3-2) and TRBJ2-1; 14 nucleotides line up with TRBD2. V was pared by 5 bases and J by 4 bases, with 22 bases of the junction left unmatched. This CDR3 has 22 amino acids. Germline assignment: CDR1 LGHDT and CDR2 YNNKEL (reference sequence).

The chain joins TRBV5-8 to TRBJ1-4; TRBD1 agrees at 9 bases. V dropped 4 bases and J dropped 5; count of bases not matched to a gene: 6. The CDR3 covers 15 residues. Germline V gives CDR1 SGHTS, CDR2 YDEGEE. In nucleotides, the CDR3 is TGTGCCAGCAGCCCGGGGGACAGGGAGAATGAAAAACTGTTTTTT. Translation: CASSPGDRENEKLFF.

J is TRBJ1-1 and V is TRBV14; D not resolved. This CDR3 comprises 13 residues. Germline assignment: CDR1 SGHDN and CDR2 FVKESK. The ends were cut back, 6 bases at V and 1 base at J, with 9 bases in the middle. CDR3 DNA sequence: TGTGCCAGCAGTCGGCAGGAGAACACTGAAGCTTTCTTT. Translation: CASSRQENTEAFF. The full variable domain, its missing parts supplied by reference TRBV14 and TRBJ1-1, is EAGVTQFPSHSVIEKGQTVTLRCDPISGHDNLYWYRRVMGKEIKFLLHFVKESKQDESGMPNNRFLAERTGGTYSTLKVQPAELEDSGVYFCASSRQENTEAFFGQGTRLTVV.

This chain joins TRBV5-4 and TRBJ2-7, with 7 nucleotides matching TRBD1. Per the germline V gene, CDR1 is SGHNT and CDR2 is YYREEE (reference sequence). The CDR3 is made up of 16 amino acids. J lost 4 bases, V lost 4 bases, and 14 bases had no gene match. This CDR3 is CASSPTLGTVNYEQYF. In nucleotides, the CDR3 is TGTGCCAGCAGCCCGACCTTAGGGACAGTAAATTACGAGCAGTACTTC.

The CDR3 region is CATSRDHTSTSGSTDTQYF. The DNA for the CDR3 is TGTGCCACCAGCAGAGACCATACCTCGACTAGCGGGAGCACAGATACGCAGTATTTT. This sequence joins TRBV15 and TRBJ2-3, with 10 bases lining up with TRBD2. The CDR3 is 19 amino acids. Unmatched junction bases numbered 9, after V lost 0 bases and J lost 0 bases. Germline assignment: CDR1 LNHNV and CDR2 YYDKDF (reference sequence). The variable domain in full, completed from reference TRBV15 and TRBJ2-3, reads DAMVIQNPRYQVTQFGKPVTLSCSQTLNHNVMYWYQQKSSQAPKLLFHYYDKDFNNEADTPDNFQSRRPNTSFCFLDIRSPGLGDTAMYLCATSRDHTSTSGSTDTQYFGPGTRLTVL.

The chain combines TRBV28 with TRBJ2-1, with 12 bases matching TRBD2. From germline, CDR1 is MDHEN and CDR2 SYDVKM. J lost 6 bases, V lost 3 bases, and 3 bases had no gene match. The CDR3 length is 15 residues. CDR3 amino acids: CASSFQGLAGNEQFF. CDR3 sequence (DNA): TGTGCCAGCAGTTTTCAGGGACTAGCGGGCAATGAGCAGTTCTTC.

The chain carries TRBV28 and TRBJ1-1; 8 nucleotides align to TRBD1. CDR1 is MDHEN, CDR2 SYDVKM, per germline. The CDR3 totals 14 residues. The ends lost 6 bases at V and 1 base at J; junction bases unmatched: 4. CDR3: CASSKQGGNTEAFF. In DNA, the CDR3 is TGTGCCAGCAGCAAACAGGGGGGGAACACTGAAGCTTTCTTT.

The rearrangement joins TRBV9 to TRBJ1-6; 9 positions match TRBD1. The V gene's germline CDR1 is SGDLS and CDR2 YYNGEE. Trimming took 4 bases from V and 10 from J; bases not matched to a gene: 9. The CDR3 is 15 amino acids. The CDR3 loop reads CASSSAGTGSSPLHF. CDR3 bases: TGTGCCAGCAGCTCGGCCGGGACAGGGTCGTCACCCCTCCACTTT.

The V call is TRBV7-2, the J call TRBJ2-3; 11 bases are shared with TRBD2. Germline assignment: CDR1 SGHTA and CDR2 FQGNSA. The ends lost 4 bases at V and 0 bases at J; junction bases unmatched: 6. CDR3 length: 17 amino acids. Here the CDR3 reads CASSWTSGPSSTDTQYF. DNA of the CDR3: TGTGCCAGCAGCTGGACTAGCGGGCCATCTAGCACAGATACGCAGTATTTT.

The chain has TRBV27 and TRBJ2-1; 14 bases are a match to TRBD2. After removal of 5 bases from V and 4 bases from J, the junction contained 4 bases not matched to a gene. This CDR3 contains 16 residues. Germline V gives CDR1 MNHEY, CDR2 SMNVEV (reference sequence). This chain's CDR3 is CASSHGTSGGYNEQFF. The DNA of the CDR3 is TGTGCCAGCAGTCACGGGACTAGCGGGGGATACAATGAGCAGTTCTTC.

This clone was picked up a small number of times. The chain couples TRBV2 to TRBJ1-1; D unclear. The germline gives CDR1 SNHLY, CDR2 FYNNEI. The V end was cut by 4 bases, the J end by 5 bases, with 17 bases between. The CDR3 has 15 residues. This CDR3 is CASSAPASAGTEAFF. The CDR3 coding sequence is TGTGCCAGCAGTGCGCCCGCGTCCGCCGGTACTGAAGCTTTCTTT.

This chain connects TRBV20-1 to TRBJ1-2; 9 positions agree with TRBD1. This CDR3 spans 13 amino acids. Germline V lookup: CDR1 DFQATT, CDR2 SNEGSKA (reference sequence). Trimming took 3 bases from V and 2 from J; bases not matched to a gene: 1. CDR3 bases: TGCAGTGCTAGTGGGACAGGGAACTATGGCTACACCTTC. This encodes CSASGTGNYGYTF.

This chain joins TRBV7-3 and TRBJ2-1; TRBD2 matches 9 bases. V was clipped by 5 bases and J by 4 bases; unmatched bases: 6. Per germline, CDR1 SGHTA and CDR2 FQGTGA. The CDR3 length is 15 residues. The CDR3: CASSKIAGEYNEQFF. In nucleotides, the CDR3 is TGTGCCAGCAGCAAAATAGCGGGGGAGTACAATGAGCAGTTCTTC.

The rearrangement joins TRBV7-3 to TRBJ2-1; 12 bases are shared with TRBD2. V gave up 5 bases and J gave up 0 bases; unmatched junction bases: 2. The CDR3 has 16 residues. CDR1 is SGHTA, CDR2 FQGTGA, per germline. CDR3 nucleotides: TGTGCCAGCAGCACGGGACTAGCGGGCTCCTACAATGAGCAGTTCTTC. Its protein product is CASSTGLAGSYNEQFF.